The entry below describes one T cell receptor beta chain. The target antigen is unknown. The CDR3 length is 16 residues. With 4 bases removed from V and 0 bases from J, the gap between germline ends came to 12 bases. Germline V gene sequence: CDR1 MDHEN, CDR2 SYDVKM. The data were obtained in a study of T cell responses to AZD1222 COVID-19 vaccine. The assay was immunoSEQ multiplex PCR, and TCRdb's table has in-frame clones only and misses some. The profile covers just over 150,000 clones, with just over 90% appearing a single time and around 1.9% taken by the ten largest. Study findings and constraints: Unmutated variant regions are reportedly targeted by nearly half of spike-specific TCRs. Following two doses of AZD1222, Spike-specific TCR breadth and depth rose.

This rearrangement joins TRBV28 to TRBJ1-4; D unclear. The sequence was collected from an adult in good health. Source: peripheral blood, taken on day 0 of AZD1222 vaccination. In DNA form, the CDR3 reads TGTGCCAGCAGTTCACTTTGGATTTCAACTAATGAAAAACTGTTTTTT. The encoded protein is CASSSLWISTNEKLFF. The whole variable domain, remainder taken from reference TRBV28 and TRBJ1-4, is DVKVTQSSRYLVKRTGEKVFLECVQDMDHENMFWYRQDPGLGLRLIYFSYDVKMKEKGDIPEGYSVSREKKERFSLILESASTNQTSMYLCASSSLWISTNEKLFFGSGTQLSVL.